This T cell receptor (beta chain) was observed in a study of patients and donors after allogeneic stem cell transplantation. TCRdb independently ran MiXCR on the RT-PCR reads; one entry per CDR3 protein. Among approximately 140,000 distinct CDR3 sequences listed, about two fifths were seen once. This clonotype was observed a handful of times. V lost 0 bases to trimming and J lost 6 bases, with 4 bases between them. CDR1 and CDR2 from the germline V gene are SGDLS and YYNGEE. The CDR3 totals 13 residues. Material: blood, either unsorted or a sorted T cell fraction (not recorded which). This sequence joins TRBV9 and TRBJ1-6; D uncertain. This receptor was taken from a human donor who was either an allogeneic HSCT recipient or a stem cell or donor lymphocyte infusion donor (not recorded which). It is not recorded whose cells these are; they may come from a transplant donor. The CDR3 sequence is CASSVEGNSPLHF. CDR3 DNA: TGTGCCAGCAGCGTAGAGGGTAATTCACCCCTCCACTTT.